Below, one T cell receptor beta chain is given with its context. The antigen is undetermined. This sample is part of a study of cytomegalovirus exposure and HLA in healthy donors. General study results and limits: Reportedly, cytomegalovirus status was diagnosed with high sensitivity and specificity. Presence/absence analyses took donor sequencing depth as roughly uniform. Later analysis identified a missense DCLRE1C variant that was linked to TCR beta V- and J-gene trimming. Most TCR sequences were uncommon, yet certain public TCRs appeared in many donors.

V trimming: 3 bases; J trimming: 4 bases; junction bases outside the gene matches: 10. Germline V CDR1 and CDR2: ENHRY, SYGVKD. The CDR3 totals 17 residues. This PCR relied on a set of 60 Vbeta primers and 13 Jbeta primers. Clones were read by immunoSEQ multiplex PCR, and TCRdb kept only the in-frame ones, dropping some. The table lists around 200,000 clones, 70% to 80% of them singletons, with around 2.9% in the top ten. Sequenced material: PBMCs. This clonotype was obtained from an older woman in good health and CMV-seropositive. The chain employs TRBV10-3 and TRBJ2-2; 8 positions agree with TRBD2. CDR3 amino acids: CAISDPYGGASTGELFF. The CDR3, as DNA: TGTGCCATCAGTGACCCCTACGGGGGGGCTTCCACCGGGGAGCTGTTTTTT.